This entry concerns a single TCR beta chain. The data belong to a study of control samples from healthy donors and cancer patients. Looked up from germline, CDR1 is SGHTA and CDR2 is FQGTGA. The CDR3 has 22 amino acids. V lost 5 bases and J lost 0, with 29 bases in between. Only in-frame clones appear in the TCRdb table, and some are missing; sequencing was by immunoSEQ multiplex PCR. The top ten hold around 1.3% of the sample, which has 100,000 or so clones, around 83% seen once. The TCR comes from a woman in her forties or fifties in good health. The gene calls are TRBV7-3 and TRBJ1-6; TRBD1 might be the D (5 bases). Source material: blood. CDR3 protein: CASSTIVWGVIGASSYNSPLHF. The CDR3 nucleotides read TGTGCCAGCAGCACCATCGTCTGGGGGGTCATAGGGGCCAGCTCCTATAATTCACCCCTCCACTTT.